This T cell receptor (beta chain) was sequenced in a study of breast tumors, draining lymph nodes, adjacent tissues (dated by TCRdb to about 2016). For the study in its entirety: The study compared TCR beta repertoires across tumor, adjacent nontumor tissue and axillary lymph nodes from breast cancer patients. The study was designed to assess the relationships and possible T-cell exchange between tumor, surrounding tissue and draining lymph node repertoires in human breast cancer. Results the study describes overall, beyond this receptor: Rather than being directly demonstrated, the conclusion that tumor T cells originate in lymph nodes was presented as consistent with a hypothesis. T-cell repertoire diversity in tumors was found to be lower than in lymph nodes but higher than in nontumor tissue, and preferential V and J gene usage was observed. The data were considered consistent with most tumor T cells being derived from the lymph node and subsequently expanding within tumor tissue. Tumor and nontumor tissue repertoires were significantly more similar in luminal-like than in basal-like breast cancer.

This clonotype was recorded many times. There is no known antigen for this receptor. Base qualities are not at hand, and no much larger clone is one base apart. The lymph node samples were taken from the axillary draining lymph nodes of breast cancer patients. Unmatched junction bases come to 12, with V trimmed by 5 bases and J by 6 bases. CDR1 and CDR2, looked up from the germline V gene, are MNHNS and SASEGT. Including the terminal cysteine and phenylalanine, the CDR3 comprises 16 residues. Just CDR3 DNA is preserved here, 48 bases in frame from base 1. Sequencing was carried out with an Illumina HiSeq 2000. TCR beta chain libraries were generated through multiplex PCR amplification. The amplified TCR beta chain products were analyzed by high-throughput sequencing. In-frame beta chains were kept once TCRdb had trimmed the public reads at Q25 with fastp and called clones with MiXCR. Every entry covers one CDR3 protein and lists the most common genes and DNA from its rows. In all, the sample holds 75,000 to 100,000 distinct CDR3 sequences, and about 21% of those were seen once. Together, the top ten hold roughly 2.4% of the sample.

The receptor was isolated from a female donor with breast cancer. Some clones in this sample may be carry-over from other donors' samples. Sequencing was done on a sample of axillary lymph node tissue. The sequence links TRBV6-1 to TRBJ2-2, and TRBD2 aligns with 7 junction nucleotides. CDR3 reads: CASSQRGGRGSGELFF. The DNA reads TGTGCCAGCAGTCAGCGGGGCGGGAGAGGCTCCGGGGAGCTGTTTTTT.